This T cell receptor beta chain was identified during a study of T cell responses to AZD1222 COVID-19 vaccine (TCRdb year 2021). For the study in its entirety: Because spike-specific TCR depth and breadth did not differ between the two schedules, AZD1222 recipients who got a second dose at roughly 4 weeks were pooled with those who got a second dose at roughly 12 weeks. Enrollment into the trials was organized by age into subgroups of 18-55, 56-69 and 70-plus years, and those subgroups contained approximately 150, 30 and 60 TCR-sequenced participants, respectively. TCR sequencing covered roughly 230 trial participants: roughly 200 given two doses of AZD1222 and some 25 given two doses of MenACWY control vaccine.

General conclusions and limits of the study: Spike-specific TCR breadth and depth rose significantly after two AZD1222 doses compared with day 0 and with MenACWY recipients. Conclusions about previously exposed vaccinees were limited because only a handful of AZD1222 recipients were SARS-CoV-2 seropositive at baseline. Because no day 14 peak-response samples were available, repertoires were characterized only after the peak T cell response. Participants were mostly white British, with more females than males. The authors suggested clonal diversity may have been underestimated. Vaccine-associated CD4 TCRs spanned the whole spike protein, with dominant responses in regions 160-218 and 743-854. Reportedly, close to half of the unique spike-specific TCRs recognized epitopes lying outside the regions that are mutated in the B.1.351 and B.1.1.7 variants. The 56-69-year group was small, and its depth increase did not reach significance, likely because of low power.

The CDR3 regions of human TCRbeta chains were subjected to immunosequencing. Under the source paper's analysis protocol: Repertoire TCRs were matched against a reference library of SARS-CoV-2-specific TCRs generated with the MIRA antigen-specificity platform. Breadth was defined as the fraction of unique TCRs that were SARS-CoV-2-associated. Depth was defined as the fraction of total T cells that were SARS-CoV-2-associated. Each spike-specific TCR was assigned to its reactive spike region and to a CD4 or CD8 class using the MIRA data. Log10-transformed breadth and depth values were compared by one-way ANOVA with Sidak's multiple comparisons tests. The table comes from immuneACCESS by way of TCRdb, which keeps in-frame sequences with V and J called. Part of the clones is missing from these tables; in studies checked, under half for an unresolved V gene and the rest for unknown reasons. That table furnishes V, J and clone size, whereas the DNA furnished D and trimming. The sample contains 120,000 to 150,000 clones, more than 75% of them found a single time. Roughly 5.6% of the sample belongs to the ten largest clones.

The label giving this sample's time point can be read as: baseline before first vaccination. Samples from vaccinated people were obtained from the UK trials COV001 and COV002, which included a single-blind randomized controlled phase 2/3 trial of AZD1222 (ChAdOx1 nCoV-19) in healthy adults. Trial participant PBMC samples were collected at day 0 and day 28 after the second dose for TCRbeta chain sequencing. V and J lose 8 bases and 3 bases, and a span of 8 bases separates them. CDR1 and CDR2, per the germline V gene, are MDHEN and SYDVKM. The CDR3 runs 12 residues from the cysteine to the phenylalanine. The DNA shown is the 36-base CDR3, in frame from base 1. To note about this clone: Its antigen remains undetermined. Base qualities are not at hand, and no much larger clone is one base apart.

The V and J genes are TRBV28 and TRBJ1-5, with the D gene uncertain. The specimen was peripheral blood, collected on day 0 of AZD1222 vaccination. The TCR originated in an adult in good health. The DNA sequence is TGTGCCAGCGGAGGGATCAATCAGCCCCAGCATTTT. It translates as CASGGINQPQHF.